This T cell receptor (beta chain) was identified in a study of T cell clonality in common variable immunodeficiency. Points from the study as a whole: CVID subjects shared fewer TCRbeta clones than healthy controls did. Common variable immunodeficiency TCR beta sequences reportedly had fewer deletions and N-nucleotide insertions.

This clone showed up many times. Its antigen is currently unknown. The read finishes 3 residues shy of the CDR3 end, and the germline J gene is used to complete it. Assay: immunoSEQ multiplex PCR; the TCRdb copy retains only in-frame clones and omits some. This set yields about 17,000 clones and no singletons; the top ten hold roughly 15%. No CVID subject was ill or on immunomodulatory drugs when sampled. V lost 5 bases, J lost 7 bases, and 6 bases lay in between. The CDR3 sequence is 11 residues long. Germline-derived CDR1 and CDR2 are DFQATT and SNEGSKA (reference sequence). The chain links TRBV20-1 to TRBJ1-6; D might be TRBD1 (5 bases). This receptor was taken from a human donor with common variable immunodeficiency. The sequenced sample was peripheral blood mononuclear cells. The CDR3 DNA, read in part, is TGCAGTGCTCCAGGGAATTCACCC. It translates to CSAPGNSP. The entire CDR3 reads CSAPGNSPLHF.